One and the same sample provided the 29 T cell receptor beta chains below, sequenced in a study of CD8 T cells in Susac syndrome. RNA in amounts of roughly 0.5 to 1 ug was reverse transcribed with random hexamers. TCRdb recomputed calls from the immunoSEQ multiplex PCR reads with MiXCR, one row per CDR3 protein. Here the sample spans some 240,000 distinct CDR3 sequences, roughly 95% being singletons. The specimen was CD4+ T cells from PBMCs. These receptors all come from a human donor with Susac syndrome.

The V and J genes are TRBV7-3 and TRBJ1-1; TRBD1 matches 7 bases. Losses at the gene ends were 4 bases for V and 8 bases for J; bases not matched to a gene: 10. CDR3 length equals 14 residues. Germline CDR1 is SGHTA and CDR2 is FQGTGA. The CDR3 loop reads CASSSLGTALEAFF. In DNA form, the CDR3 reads TGTGCCAGCAGCTCCTTGGGGACAGCCTTAGAAGCTTTCTTT.

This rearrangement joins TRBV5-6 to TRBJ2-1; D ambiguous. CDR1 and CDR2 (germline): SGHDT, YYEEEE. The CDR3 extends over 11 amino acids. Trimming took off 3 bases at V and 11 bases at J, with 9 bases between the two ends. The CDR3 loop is CASSSMGKQFF. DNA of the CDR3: TGTGCCAGCAGCTCCATGGGTAAGCAGTTCTTC.

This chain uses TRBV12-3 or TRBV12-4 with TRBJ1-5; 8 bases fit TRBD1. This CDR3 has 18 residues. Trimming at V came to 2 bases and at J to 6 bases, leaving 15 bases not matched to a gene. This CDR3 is CASSLSFGMSDRGQPQHF. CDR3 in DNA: TGTGCCAGCAGTTTAAGTTTTGGGATGAGCGACAGGGGTCAGCCCCAGCATTTT.

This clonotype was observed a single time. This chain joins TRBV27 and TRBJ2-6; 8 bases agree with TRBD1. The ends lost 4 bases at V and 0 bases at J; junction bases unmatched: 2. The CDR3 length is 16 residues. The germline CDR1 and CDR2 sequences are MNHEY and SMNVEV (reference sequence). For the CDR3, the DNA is TGTGCCAGCAGTTGGACAGGGATCTCTGGGGCCAACGTCCTGACTTTC. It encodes CASSWTGISGANVLTF.

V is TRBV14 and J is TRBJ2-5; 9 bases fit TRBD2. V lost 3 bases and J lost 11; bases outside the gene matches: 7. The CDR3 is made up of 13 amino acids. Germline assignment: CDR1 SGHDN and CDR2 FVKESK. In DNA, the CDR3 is TGTGCCAGCAGCCAGGGGACTAGCAGTTCACAGTACTTC. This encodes CASSQGTSSSQYF.

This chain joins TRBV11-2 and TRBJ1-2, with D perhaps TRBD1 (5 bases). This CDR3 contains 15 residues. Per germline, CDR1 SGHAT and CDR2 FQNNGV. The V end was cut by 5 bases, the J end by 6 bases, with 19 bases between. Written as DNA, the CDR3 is TGTGCCAGCAGCCCCCGGGGAGAGGGGCTCGATGGCTACACCTTC. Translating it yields CASSPRGEGLDGYTF. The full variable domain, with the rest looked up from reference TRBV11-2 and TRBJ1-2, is EAGVAQSPRYKIIEKRQSVAFWCNPISGHATLYWYQQILGQGPKLLIQFQNNGVVDDSQLPKDRFSAERLKGVDSTLKIQPAKLEDSAVYLCASSPRGEGLDGYTFGSGTRLTVV.

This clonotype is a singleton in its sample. The CDR3 coding sequence is TGCGCCAGCAGCTTGCGGGGACCCCCTGCAAACTATGGCTACACCTTC. Its translation: CASSLRGPPANYGYTF. The rearrangement joins TRBV5-1 to TRBJ1-2, with D possibly TRBD1 on 5 matching bases. Germline V gene sequence: CDR1 SGHRS, CDR2 YFSETQ. This CDR3 is built from 16 residues. Trimming shortened V by 1 base and J by 2 bases, and 15 bases separated the two germline ends.

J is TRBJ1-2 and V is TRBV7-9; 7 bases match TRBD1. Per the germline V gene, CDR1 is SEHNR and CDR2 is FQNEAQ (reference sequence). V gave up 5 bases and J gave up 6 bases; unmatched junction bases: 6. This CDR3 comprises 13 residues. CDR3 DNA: TGTGCCAGCAGCCAGCGGCAGGGGGATGGCTACACCTTC. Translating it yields CASSQRQGDGYTF. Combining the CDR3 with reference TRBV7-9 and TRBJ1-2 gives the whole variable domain DTGVSQNPRHKITKRGQNVTFRCDPISEHNRLYWYRQTLGQGPEFLTYFQNEAQLEKSRLLSDRFSAERPKGSFSTLEIQRTEQGDSAMYLCASSQRQGDGYTFGSGTRLTVV.

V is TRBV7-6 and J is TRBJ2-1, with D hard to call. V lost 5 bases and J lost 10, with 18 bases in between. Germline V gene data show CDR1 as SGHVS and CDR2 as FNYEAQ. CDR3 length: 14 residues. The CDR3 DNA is TGTGCCAGCAGCACCCGCCCTCCTAGTAGGGAGCAGTTCTTC. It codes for CASSTRPPSREQFF.

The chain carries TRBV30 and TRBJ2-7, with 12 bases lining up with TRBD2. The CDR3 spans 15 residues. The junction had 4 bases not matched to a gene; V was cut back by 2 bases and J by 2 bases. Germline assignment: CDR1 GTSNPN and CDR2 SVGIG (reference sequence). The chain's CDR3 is CAWSPTSGSAYEQYF. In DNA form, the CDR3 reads TGTGCCTGGAGTCCGACTAGCGGGAGTGCCTACGAGCAGTACTTC. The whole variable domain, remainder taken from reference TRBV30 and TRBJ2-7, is SQTIHQWPATLVQPVGSPLSLECTVEGTSNPNLYWYRQAAGRGLQLLFYSVGIGQISSEVPQNLSASRPQDRQFILSSKKLLLSDSGFYLCAWSPTSGSAYEQYFGPGTRLTVT.

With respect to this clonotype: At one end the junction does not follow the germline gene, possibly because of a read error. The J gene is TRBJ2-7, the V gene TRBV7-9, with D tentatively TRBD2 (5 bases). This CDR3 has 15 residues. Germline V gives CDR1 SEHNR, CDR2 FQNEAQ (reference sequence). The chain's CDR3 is CASSLATLSSYEQYF. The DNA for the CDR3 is TGTGCCAGCAGCCTAGCTACCCTGAGCTCCTACGAGCAGTACTTC.

The CDR3 DNA reads TGTGCCAGCAGTCCGTTGACGAGAAATCAGCCCCAGCATTTT. Translated, it gives CASSPLTRNQPQHF. This rearrangement joins TRBV27 to TRBJ1-5; no firm D call. The germline gives CDR1 MNHEY, CDR2 SMNVEV (reference sequence). The CDR3 covers 14 residues. V lost 5 bases to trimming and J lost 4 bases, with 12 bases between them.

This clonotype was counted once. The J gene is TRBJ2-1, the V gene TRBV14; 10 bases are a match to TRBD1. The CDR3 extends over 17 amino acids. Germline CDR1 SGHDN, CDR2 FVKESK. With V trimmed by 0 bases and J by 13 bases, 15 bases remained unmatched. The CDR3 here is CASSQDGRPGQGRSQFF. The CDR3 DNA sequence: TGTGCCAGCAGCCAAGATGGAAGACCGGGACAGGGGAGGTCCCAGTTCTTC.

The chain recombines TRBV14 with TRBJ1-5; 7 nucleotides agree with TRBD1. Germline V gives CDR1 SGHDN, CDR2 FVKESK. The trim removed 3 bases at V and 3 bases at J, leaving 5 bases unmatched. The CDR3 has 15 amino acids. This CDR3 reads CASSHLGTVNQPQHF. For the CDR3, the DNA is TGTGCCAGCAGCCACCTTGGGACAGTCAATCAGCCCCAGCATTTT.

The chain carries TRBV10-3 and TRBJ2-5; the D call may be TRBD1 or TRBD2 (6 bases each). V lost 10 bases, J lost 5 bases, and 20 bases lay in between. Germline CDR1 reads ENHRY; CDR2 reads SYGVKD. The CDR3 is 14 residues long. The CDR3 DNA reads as TGTGCCACGGGGACTGGAGAGGGGGTTGAGACCCAGTACTTC. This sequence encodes CATGTGEGVETQYF.

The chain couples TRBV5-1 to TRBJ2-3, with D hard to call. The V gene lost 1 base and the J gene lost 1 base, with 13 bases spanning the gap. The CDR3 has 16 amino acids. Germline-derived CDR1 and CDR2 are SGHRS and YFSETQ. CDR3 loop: CASSLWGAVGTDTQYF. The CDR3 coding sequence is TGCGCCAGCAGCTTGTGGGGTGCGGTTGGCACAGATACGCAGTATTTT.

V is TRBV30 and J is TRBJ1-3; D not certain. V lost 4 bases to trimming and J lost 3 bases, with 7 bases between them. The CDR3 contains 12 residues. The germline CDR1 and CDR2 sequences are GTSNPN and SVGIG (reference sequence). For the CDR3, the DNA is TGTGCCTGGACGGGGAGTGGAAACACCATATATTTT. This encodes CAWTGSGNTIYF.

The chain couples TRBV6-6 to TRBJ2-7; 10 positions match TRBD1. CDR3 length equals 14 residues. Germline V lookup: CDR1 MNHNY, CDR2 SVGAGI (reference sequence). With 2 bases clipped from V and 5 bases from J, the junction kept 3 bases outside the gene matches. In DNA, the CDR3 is TGTGCCAGCAGTTACGGACAGGGGGTCCACGAGCAGTACTTC. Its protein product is CASSYGQGVHEQYF.

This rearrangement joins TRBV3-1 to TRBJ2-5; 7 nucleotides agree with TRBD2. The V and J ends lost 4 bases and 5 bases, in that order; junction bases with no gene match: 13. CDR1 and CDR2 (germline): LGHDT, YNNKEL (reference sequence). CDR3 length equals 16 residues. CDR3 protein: CASSPLGEGPRETQYF. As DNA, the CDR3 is TGTGCCAGCAGCCCCCTGGGGGAGGGCCCGCGGGAGACCCAGTACTTC.

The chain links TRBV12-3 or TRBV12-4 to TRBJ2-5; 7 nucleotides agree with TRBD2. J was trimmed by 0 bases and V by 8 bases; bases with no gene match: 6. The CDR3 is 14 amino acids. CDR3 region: CASGGVWHQETQYF. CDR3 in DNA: TGTGCCAGCGGGGGGGTATGGCACCAAGAGACCCAGTACTTC.

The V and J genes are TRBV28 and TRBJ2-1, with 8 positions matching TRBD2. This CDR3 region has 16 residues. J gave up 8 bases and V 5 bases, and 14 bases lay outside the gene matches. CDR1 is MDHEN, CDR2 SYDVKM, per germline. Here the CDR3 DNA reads TGTGCCAGCAGTCTCCCCGGGGGTAGCGGGAAGGATGAGCAGTTCTTC. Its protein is CASSLPGGSGKDEQFF. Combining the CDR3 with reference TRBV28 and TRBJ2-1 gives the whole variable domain DVKVTQSSRYLVKRTGEKVFLECVQDMDHENMFWYRQDPGLGLRLIYFSYDVKMKEKGDIPEGYSVSREKKERFSLILESASTNQTSMYLCASSLPGGSGKDEQFFGPGTRLTVL.

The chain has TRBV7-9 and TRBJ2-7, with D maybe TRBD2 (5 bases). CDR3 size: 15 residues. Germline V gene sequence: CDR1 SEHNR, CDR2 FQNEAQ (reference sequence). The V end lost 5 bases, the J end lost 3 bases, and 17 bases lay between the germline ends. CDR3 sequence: CASSQNRDQSYEQYF. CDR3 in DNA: TGTGCCAGCAGCCAAAACCGGGATCAAAGCTACGAGCAGTACTTC.

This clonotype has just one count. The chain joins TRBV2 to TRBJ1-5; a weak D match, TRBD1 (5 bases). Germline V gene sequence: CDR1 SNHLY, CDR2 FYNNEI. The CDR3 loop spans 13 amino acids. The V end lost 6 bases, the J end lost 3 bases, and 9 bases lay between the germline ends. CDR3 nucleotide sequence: TGTGCCAGCAGAGGGGAGCTCAATCAGCCCCAGCATTTT. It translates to CASRGELNQPQHF.

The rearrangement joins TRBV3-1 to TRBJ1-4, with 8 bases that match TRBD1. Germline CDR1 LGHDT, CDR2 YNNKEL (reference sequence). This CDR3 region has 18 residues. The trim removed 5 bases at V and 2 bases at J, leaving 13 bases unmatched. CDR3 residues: CASSVRQVQGETNEKLFF. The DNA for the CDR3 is TGTGCCAGCAGCGTAAGACAAGTACAGGGGGAGACTAATGAAAAACTGTTTTTT. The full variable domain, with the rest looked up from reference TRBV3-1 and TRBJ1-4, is DTAVSQTPKYLVTQMGNDKSIKCEQNLGHDTMYWYKQDSKKFLKIMFSYNNKELIINETVPNRFSPKSPDKAHLNLHINSLELGDSAVYFCASSVRQVQGETNEKLFFGSGTQLSVL.

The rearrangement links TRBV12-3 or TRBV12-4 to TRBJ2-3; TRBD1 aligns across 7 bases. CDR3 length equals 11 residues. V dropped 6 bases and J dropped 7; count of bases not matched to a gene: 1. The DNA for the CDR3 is TGTGCCAGCAGAGGGGGCAATACGCAGTATTTT. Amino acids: CASRGGNTQYF.

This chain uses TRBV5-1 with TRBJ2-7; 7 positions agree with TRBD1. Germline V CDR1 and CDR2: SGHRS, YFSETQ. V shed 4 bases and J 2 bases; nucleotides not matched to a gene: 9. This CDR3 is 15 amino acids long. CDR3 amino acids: CASSPGTDRPYEQYF. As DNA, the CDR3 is TGCGCCAGCAGCCCCGGGACAGATCGGCCCTACGAGCAGTACTTC.

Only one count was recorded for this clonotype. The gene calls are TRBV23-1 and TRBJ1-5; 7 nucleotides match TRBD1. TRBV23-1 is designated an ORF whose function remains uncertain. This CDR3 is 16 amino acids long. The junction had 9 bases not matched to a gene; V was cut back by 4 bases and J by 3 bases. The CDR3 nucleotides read TGCGCCAGCAGTCGCCGCGGGACAGCTAACAATCAGCCCCAGCATTTT. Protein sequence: CASSRRGTANNQPQHF.

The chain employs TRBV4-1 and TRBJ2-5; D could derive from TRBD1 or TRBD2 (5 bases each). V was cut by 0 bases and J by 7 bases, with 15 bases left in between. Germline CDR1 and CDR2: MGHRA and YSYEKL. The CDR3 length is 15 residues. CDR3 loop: CASSQDGTGSVTQYF. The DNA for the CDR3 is TGCGCCAGCAGCCAAGATGGGACCGGTTCGGTGACCCAGTACTTC.

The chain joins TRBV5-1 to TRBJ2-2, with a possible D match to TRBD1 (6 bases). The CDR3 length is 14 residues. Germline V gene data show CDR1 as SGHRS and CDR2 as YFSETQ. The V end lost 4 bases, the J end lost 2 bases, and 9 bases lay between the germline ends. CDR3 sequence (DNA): TGCGCCAGCAGCCCGGGACACAACACCGGGGAGCTGTTTTTT. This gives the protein CASSPGHNTGELFF.